This T cell receptor beta chain was documented in a study of blood T cells in healthy people across ages. V was cut by 5 bases and J by 5 bases, with 15 bases left in between. The CDR3 consists of 15 residues. The germline V gene encodes CDR1 MDHEN and CDR2 SYDVKM. A second PCR of 7 to 11 cycles used a sample-barcoded 5' primer and a J-beta primer mix. TCRdb reanalysed the 5' RACE reads using MiXCR and keeps one entry per CDR3 protein. The repertoire consists of about 1,000,000 distinct CDR3 sequences, with 40% to 50% occurring once and the leading ten covering under 20%. Sequencing used blood. The chain links TRBV28 to TRBJ1-4; weak D call: TRBD1 (6 bases). The origin of this receptor is a woman aged 60-75 years in good health. The CDR3 sequence: CASSGTGGPNEKLFF. Written as DNA, the CDR3 is TGTGCCAGCAGTGGAACGGGGGGGCCCAATGAAAAACTGTTTTTT.